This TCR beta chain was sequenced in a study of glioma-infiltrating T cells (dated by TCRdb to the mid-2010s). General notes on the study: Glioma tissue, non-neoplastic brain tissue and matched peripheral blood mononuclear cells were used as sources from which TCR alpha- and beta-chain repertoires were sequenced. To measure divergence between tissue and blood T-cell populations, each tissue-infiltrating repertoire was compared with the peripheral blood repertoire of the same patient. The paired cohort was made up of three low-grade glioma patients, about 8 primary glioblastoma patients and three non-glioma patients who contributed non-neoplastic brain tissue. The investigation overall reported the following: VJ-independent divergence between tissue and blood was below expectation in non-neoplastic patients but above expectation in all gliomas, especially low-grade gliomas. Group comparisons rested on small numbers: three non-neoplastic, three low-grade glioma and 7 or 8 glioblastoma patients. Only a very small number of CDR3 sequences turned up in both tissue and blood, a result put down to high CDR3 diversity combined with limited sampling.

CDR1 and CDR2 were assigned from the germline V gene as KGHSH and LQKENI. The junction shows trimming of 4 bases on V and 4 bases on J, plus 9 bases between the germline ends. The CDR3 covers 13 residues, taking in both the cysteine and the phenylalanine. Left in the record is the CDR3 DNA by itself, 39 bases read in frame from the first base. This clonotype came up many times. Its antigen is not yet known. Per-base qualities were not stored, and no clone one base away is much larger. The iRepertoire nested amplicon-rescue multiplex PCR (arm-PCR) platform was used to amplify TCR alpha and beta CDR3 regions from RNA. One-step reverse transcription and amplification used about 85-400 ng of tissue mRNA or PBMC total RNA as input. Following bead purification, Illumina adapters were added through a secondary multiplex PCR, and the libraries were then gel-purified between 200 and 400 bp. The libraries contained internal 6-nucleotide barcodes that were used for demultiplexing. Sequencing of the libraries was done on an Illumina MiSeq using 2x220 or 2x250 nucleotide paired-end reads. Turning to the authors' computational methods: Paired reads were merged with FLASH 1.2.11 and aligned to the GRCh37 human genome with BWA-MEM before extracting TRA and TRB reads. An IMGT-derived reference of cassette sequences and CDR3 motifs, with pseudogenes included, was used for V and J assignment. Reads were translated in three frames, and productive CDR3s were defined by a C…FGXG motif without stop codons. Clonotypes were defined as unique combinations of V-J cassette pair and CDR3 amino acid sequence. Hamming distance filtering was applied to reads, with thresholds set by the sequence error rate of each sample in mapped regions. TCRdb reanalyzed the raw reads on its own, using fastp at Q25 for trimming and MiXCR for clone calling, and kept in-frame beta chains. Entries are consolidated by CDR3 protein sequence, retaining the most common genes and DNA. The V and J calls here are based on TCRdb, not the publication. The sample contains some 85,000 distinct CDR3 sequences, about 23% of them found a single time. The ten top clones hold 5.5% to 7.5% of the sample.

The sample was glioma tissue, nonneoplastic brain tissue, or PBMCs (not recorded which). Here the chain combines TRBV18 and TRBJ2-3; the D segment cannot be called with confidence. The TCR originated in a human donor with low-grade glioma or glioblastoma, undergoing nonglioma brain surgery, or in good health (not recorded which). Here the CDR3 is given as CASSRDTPDTQYF. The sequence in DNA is TGTGCCAGCTCACGAGACACCCCAGATACGCAGTATTTT.